The 21 T cell receptor beta chains below were found in one sample sequenced in a study of glioma-infiltrating T cells after dendritic cell vaccination. Measured with immunoSEQ multiplex PCR; TCRdb has only the in-frame clones, and not every one. Here the sample spans about 58,000 clones, over 65% being singletons. Time point indicated: after dendritic cell vaccination, including at tumor progression/relapse. Material: blood, obtained after dendritic cell vaccination. These receptors all come from a human donor with glioblastoma.

The rearrangement joins TRBV7-9 to TRBJ2-3, with D uncertain. CDR1 SEHNR and CDR2 FQNEAQ come from the germline V gene (reference sequence). The ends were cut back, 4 bases at V and 6 bases at J, with 14 bases in the middle. This CDR3 is 14 amino acids long. The CDR3 nucleotides read TGTGCCAGCAGCTCGATTCTAGTTTACGATACGCAGTATTTT. Protein sequence: CASSSILVYDTQYF.

CDR3 sequence reads: CASSEGGAHLNGYTF. Here the CDR3 DNA reads TGTGCCAGCAGTGAAGGGGGGGCACACTTGAATGGCTACACCTTC. V and J are TRBV25-1 and TRBJ1-2, with D perhaps matching TRBD1 (6 bases). The CDR3 length is 15 residues. V was clipped by 2 bases and J by 6 bases, with 16 bases between them. CDR1 is MGHDK and CDR2 is SYGVNS in the germline V gene.

The chain carries TRBV6-1 and TRBJ1-1, with D perhaps matching TRBD1 (5 bases). The CDR3 contains 11 residues. The V gene's germline CDR1 is MNHNS and CDR2 SASEGT. Deletions cut 4 bases from V and 6 bases from J, with 6 bases between. In nucleotides, the CDR3 is TGTGCCAGCAGTGCGACAGCTGAAGCTTTCTTT. Translation gives CASSATAEAFF.

The chain is built from TRBV30 and TRBJ1-5; D uncertain. Germline CDR1 reads GTSNPN; CDR2 reads SVGIG (reference sequence). The CDR3 has 12 amino acids. V was pared by 3 bases and J by 3 bases, with 6 bases between. CDR3 sequence (DNA): TGTGCCTGGAGCGGTAACAATCAGCCCCAGCATTTT. Residues: CAWSGNNQPQHF.

CDR3 amino acids: CASSAGGEQYF. The CDR3 nucleotides read TGTGCCAGCAGCGCGGGGGGCGAGCAGTACTTC. J is TRBJ2-7 and V is TRBV9; 7 bases line up with TRBD2. Looked up from germline, CDR1 is SGDLS and CDR2 is YYNGEE. J gave up 6 bases and V 3 bases, and 0 bases lay outside the gene matches. The CDR3 runs to 11 residues. Drawing the rest from reference TRBV9 and TRBJ2-7, the complete variable domain is DSGVTQTPKHLITATGQRVTLRCSPRSGDLSVYWYQQSLDQGLQFLIQYYNGEERAKGNILERFSAQQFPDLHSELNLSSLELGDSALYFCASSAGGEQYFGPGTRLTVT.

This clone was detected only once. V is TRBV6-5 and J is TRBJ2-5, with D possibly matching TRBD2 (6 bases). The V gene's germline CDR1 is MNHEY and CDR2 SVGAGI. This CDR3 region has 8 residues. V lost 7 bases to trimming and J lost 14 bases, with 8 bases between them. The CDR3 is CASTRGYF. Here the CDR3 DNA reads TGTGCCAGCACGCGGGGTTACTTC.

The J gene is TRBJ2-5, the V gene TRBV7-8; 8 bases are shared with TRBD1. The ends lost 1 base at V and 2 bases at J; junction bases unmatched: 6. The germline gives CDR1 SGHVS, CDR2 FQNEAQ. This CDR3 spans 16 amino acids. The CDR3 protein is CASSLGNRGRQETQYF. Written as DNA, the CDR3 is TGTGCCAGCAGCTTAGGCAACAGGGGGAGACAAGAGACCCAGTACTTC.

Turning to this clone: At one of its ends the junction is not consistent with the germline gene, which may arise from a read error. Different DNA sequences within this sample yield the same CDR3. The rearrangement uses TRBV6-6 and TRBJ1-6; D is unclear. The CDR3 has 14 amino acids. Germline CDR1 is MNHNY and CDR2 is SVGAGI (reference sequence). CDR3 in amino acids: CASSYSGSDSPLHF. The CDR3 coding sequence is TGTGCCAGCAGTTACTCCGGGAGCGATTCCCCCCTCCACTTT.

This sequence joins TRBV30 and TRBJ1-2; D gene ambiguous. The CDR3 spans 14 residues. The germline V and J ends were trimmed by 3 bases and 4 bases, with 15 bases remaining between them. Germline V lookup: CDR1 GTSNPN, CDR2 SVGIG (reference sequence). For the CDR3, the DNA is TGTGCCTGGAGCGCTGTTAGGACTGGCTATGGCTACACCTTC. Amino acid sequence: CAWSAVRTGYGYTF.

The chain has TRBV7-2 and TRBJ1-2; 9 nucleotides align to TRBD1. The germline gives CDR1 SGHTA, CDR2 FQGNSA. Losses at the gene ends were 5 bases for V and 6 bases for J; bases not matched to a gene: 10. The CDR3 is 15 residues long. The CDR3 DNA reads as TGTGCCAGCAGCCCGGGGACAGGGTTAAAGGATGGCTACACCTTC. Its translation: CASSPGTGLKDGYTF.

V usage is TRBV4-2 and J usage is TRBJ2-5; 8 bases align to TRBD2. CDR1 LGHNA and CDR2 YNFKEQ come from the germline V gene. This CDR3 comprises 15 residues. V lost 1 base and J lost 5; bases outside the gene matches: 6. The CDR3 coding sequence is TGTGCCAGCAGCCAAGTCCCCCGGGAGGGGGAGACCCAGTACTTC. This encodes CASSQVPREGETQYF.

This chain connects TRBV4-1 to TRBJ2-1; weak D call: TRBD1 (5 bases). Looked up from germline, CDR1 is MGHRA and CDR2 is YSYEKL. Trimming left V 4 bases short and J 0 bases short, with 16 bases between. This CDR3 has 17 amino acids. CDR3 amino acids: CASSPREGDSSYNEQFF. The CDR3 DNA reads TGCGCCAGCAGCCCTCGAGAAGGGGATAGCTCCTACAATGAGCAGTTCTTC.

The chain carries TRBV18 and TRBJ2-1; tentative D call: TRBD2 (6 bases). The ends were cut back, 8 bases at V and 2 bases at J, with 10 bases in the middle. Germline assignment: CDR1 KGHSH and CDR2 LQKENI. There are 13 residues in the CDR3. The CDR3 nucleotides are TGTGCCAGCGGCTGGGGGGCCTACAATGAGCAGTTCTTC. Translation: CASGWGAYNEQFF.

The gene calls are TRBV6-5 and TRBJ2-3; TRBD1 is a possible D gene (6 bases). The CDR3 runs to 15 residues. Trimming removed 6 bases from V and 4 bases from J, with 17 bases in between. CDR1 is MNHEY, CDR2 SVGAGI, per germline. The DNA for the CDR3 is TGTGCCAGCAGCGACCCGATACAGGGACCAGATACGCAGTATTTT. Protein: CASSDPIQGPDTQYF.

As DNA, the CDR3 is TGTGCCAGCAGGCCGAATGCGGGGTATGGCTACACCTTC. Encoded protein: CASRPNAGYGYTF. The rearrangement links TRBV5-4 to TRBJ1-2, with unresolved D. Germline loops: CDR1 SGHNT, CDR2 YYREEE (reference sequence). This CDR3 region has 13 residues. Trimming pared 5 bases from V and 5 bases from J, leaving 13 bases between.

This chain links TRBV11-3 with TRBJ2-3; 12 bases line up with TRBD2. Germline values: CDR1 SGHNT, CDR2 YENEEA. V trimming: 4 bases; J trimming: 2 bases; junction bases outside the gene matches: 7. The CDR3 consists of 17 residues. The CDR3 DNA sequence: TGTGCCAGCAGCTCTCCGGGACTAGCGGGTTTCACAGATACGCAGTATTTT. Translating it yields CASSSPGLAGFTDTQYF.

This chain links TRBV7-8 with TRBJ1-2; D may be TRBD1 (6 bases). Between the trimmed V and J ends, which lost 2 bases and 5 bases, there was a span of 15 bases. The CDR3 is 15 amino acids. The germline CDR1 and CDR2 sequences are SGHVS and FQNEAQ. The CDR3 DNA reads as TGTGCCAGCAGCTTAAGACAGGACCTAATGTATGGCTACACCTTC. Protein product: CASSLRQDLMYGYTF. Supplemented by reference TRBV7-8 and TRBJ1-2, the full variable domain reads GAGVSQSPRYKVAKRGQDVALRCDPISGHVSLFWYQQALGQGPEFLTYFQNEAQLDKSGLPSDRFFAERPEGSVSTLKIQRTQQEDSAVYLCASSLRQDLMYGYTFGSGTRLTVV.

The genes are TRBV4-1 and TRBJ2-7, with 8 positions matching TRBD1. The junction had 6 bases not matched to a gene; V was cut back by 5 bases and J by 3 bases. The CDR3 is 14 amino acids. CDR1 and CDR2 (germline): MGHRA, YSYEKL. CDR3 nucleotides: TGCGCCAGCAGCTTCGACAGGGGTCTCTACGAGCAGTACTTC. Encoded protein: CASSFDRGLYEQYF.

The chain employs TRBV7-2 and TRBJ2-3; TRBD2 aligns across 16 bases. Germline CDR1 SGHTA, CDR2 FQGNSA. Trimming removed 5 bases from V and 14 bases from J; junction bases left unmatched: 10. The CDR3 sequence is 15 residues long. In nucleotides, the CDR3 is TGTGCCAGCAGCCCCGATGGGACTAGCGGGGGGGTATCGTATTTT. This sequence encodes CASSPDGTSGGVSYF. Using reference TRBV7-2 and TRBJ2-3 for the parts outside the CDR3, the full variable domain is GAGVSQSPSNKVTEKGKDVELRCDPISGHTALYWYRQSLGQGLEFLIYFQGNSAPDKSGLPSDRFSAERTGGSVSTLTIQRTQQEDSAVYLCASSPDGTSGGVSYFGPGTRLTVL.

The rearrangement links TRBV5-4 to TRBJ2-5; TRBD2 agrees at 11 bases. The CDR3 consists of 16 residues. Germline CDR1 and CDR2: SGHNT and YYREEE (reference sequence). V lost 4 bases and J lost 2; bases outside the gene matches: 7. CDR3 amino acids: CASSKQGLAAQETQYF. The CDR3, as DNA: TGTGCCAGCAGCAAGCAGGGACTAGCGGCACAAGAGACCCAGTACTTC.

The chain uses TRBV5-5 and TRBJ2-5; 11 bases align to TRBD2. Trimming at V came to 4 bases and at J to 5 bases, leaving 4 bases not matched to a gene. CDR3 length: 14 residues. Germline CDR1 and CDR2: SGHKS and YYEKEE (reference sequence). The CDR3 DNA follows: TGTGCCAGCAGCACCTTAGCGGGGGGGGAGACCCAGTACTTC. This sequence encodes CASSTLAGGETQYF.